This T cell receptor (beta chain) was documented in a study of tumor-infiltrating lymphocytes in localized non-small cell lung cancer. About the study: Each patient gave resected tumor and non-adjacent uninvolved lung tissue. Study-level findings and limits: Available tissue quantity limited TCR sequencing to a patient subset. Technical variation could not be separated from intratumor heterogeneity here.

Concerning this clone: Its specificity is not known.

Sequencing was performed with immunoSEQ multiplex PCR; in TCRdb, only in-frame clones are kept and a portion is missing. The sample lists 10,000 to 15,000 clones, 75% to 90% occurring once. Germline CDR1 reads SGHDT; CDR2 reads YYEEEE. CDR3 length: 16 amino acids. The ends were cut back, 6 bases at V and 0 bases at J, with 17 bases in the middle. V usage is TRBV5-6 and J usage is TRBJ2-3, with D possibly TRBD2 on 6 matching bases. The TCR originated in a human donor with non-small cell lung cancer. The sample comprised lung tumor tissue. The CDR3 spells CASNLDRGLSTDTQYF. CDR3 DNA: TGTGCCAGCAACCTCGATCGGGGACTTAGCACAGATACGCAGTATTTT. The full variable domain, with the rest looked up from reference TRBV5-6 and TRBJ2-3, is DAGVTQSPTHLIKTRGQQVTLRCSPKSGHDTVSWYQQALGQGPQFIFQYYEEEERQRGNFPDRFSGHQFPNYSSELNVNALLLGDSALYLCASNLDRGLSTDTQYFGPGTRLTVL.